Listed here are 21 T cell receptor beta chains from one sample, sequenced in a study of CD8+ T cells in alopecia areata. Isolated RNA was reverse transcribed into cDNA used as the sequencing template. Profiled with immunoSEQ multiplex PCR; TCRdb holds only in-frame clones, not every one. The sample carries about 99,000 clones, 55% recorded once. Specimen: CD4+ T cells sorted from blood. Receptors were obtained from a human donor in good health.

This clone came up a few times. The chain links TRBV11-3 to TRBJ1-1; 8 positions agree with TRBD1. The V gene end was trimmed by 1 base and the J gene end by 2 bases; junction bases not matched to a gene: 0. This CDR3 comprises 14 residues. Germline V gives CDR1 SGHNT, CDR2 YENEEA. Written as DNA, the CDR3 is TGTGCCAGCAGCTTAGCAGGGGGCAACACTGAAGCTTTCTTT. Translation gives CASSLAGGNTEAFF.

In nucleotides, the CDR3 is TGTGCCAGTAGTATCACCGGGACAGGGGGTGAAAAACTGTTTTTT. It codes for CASSITGTGGEKLFF. The chain joins TRBV19 to TRBJ1-4; 11 bases match TRBD1. After removal of 3 bases from V and 7 bases from J, the junction contained 4 bases not matched to a gene. Looked up from germline, CDR1 is LNHDA and CDR2 is SQIVND (reference sequence). CDR3 length equals 15 residues.

The rearrangement uses TRBV6-5 and TRBJ2-5, with a possible D match to TRBD2 (5 bases). This CDR3 spans 13 amino acids. The germline gives CDR1 MNHEY, CDR2 SVGAGI. Between the trimmed V and J ends, which lost 9 bases and 5 bases, there was a span of 16 bases. In DNA, the CDR3 is TGTGCCAGTAGCCTAGCAATAATCGAGACCCAGTACTTC. It translates to CASSLAIIETQYF.

The rearrangement joins TRBV4-1 to TRBJ1-2, with D unresolved. From germline, CDR1 is MGHRA and CDR2 YSYEKL. The CDR3 runs to 15 residues. Trimming stripped 1 base from V and 2 bases from J, with 11 bases between. Written as DNA, the CDR3 is TGCGCCAGCAGCCAAGTAACAACGGGGAACTATGGCTACACCTTC. Amino acids: CASSQVTTGNYGYTF.

This rearrangement joins TRBV2 to TRBJ2-7; 7 bases map to TRBD1. Germline CDR1 is SNHLY and CDR2 is FYNNEI. The CDR3 runs to 14 residues. Germline trimming cut 5 bases from V and 2 bases from J; bases unmatched to any gene: 6. DNA of the CDR3: TGTGCCAGCAGTAGTCAGGACAGGCCCTACGAGCAGTACTTC. It codes for CASSSQDRPYEQYF.

This clone has just a few counts. The chain recombines TRBV4-1 with TRBJ1-4; D is uncertain. Germline V gene lookup returns CDR1 MGHRA and CDR2 YSYEKL. Trimming removed 8 bases at V and 0 bases at J, with 13 bases between. The CDR3 totals 15 residues. CDR3 bases: TGCGCCAGCCACCCCGGACGGACAACTAATGAAAAACTGTTTTTT. Translating it yields CASHPGRTTNEKLFF.

The J gene is TRBJ2-3, the V gene TRBV6-6; possibly TRBD1 for D (7 bases). CDR3 length: 16 residues. V lost 6 bases and J lost 4, with 20 bases in between. Looked up from germline, CDR1 is MNHNY and CDR2 is SVGAGI (reference sequence). The CDR3 region has the DNA TGTGCCAGCAGACCCGGGAGCCACAGGGGATCAGATACGCAGTATTTT. Translation: CASRPGSHRGSDTQYF.

CDR3 sequence reads: CASSQGLQGGYGYTF. CDR3 nucleotides: TGCGCCAGCAGCCAGGGATTACAGGGAGGCTATGGCTACACCTTC. V and J are TRBV4-3 and TRBJ1-2, with D possibly TRBD1 on 6 matching bases. Germline CDR1 LGHNA, CDR2 YSLEER. Trimming removed 3 bases at V and 4 bases at J, with 15 bases between. The CDR3 sequence is 15 residues long.

This clone was observed at least ten times. The chain recombines TRBV6-1 with TRBJ2-5; 11 bases agree with TRBD2. Per the germline V gene, CDR1 is MNHNS and CDR2 is SASEGT. The CDR3 loop spans 18 amino acids. Trimming at V came to 0 bases and at J to 5 bases, leaving 11 bases not matched to a gene. The CDR3 sequence is CASSEARLAGGPRETQYF. In DNA, the CDR3 is TGTGCCAGCAGTGAAGCGCGGCTAGCGGGGGGACCGAGGGAGACCCAGTACTTC.

This clone has more than one count but fewer than ten. This chain's CDR3 is CASSFRLAVSTDTQYF. The CDR3 DNA reads as TGTGCCAGCAGCTTCAGACTAGCGGTTAGCACAGATACGCAGTATTTT. This chain connects TRBV5-4 to TRBJ2-3; 9 bases align to TRBD2. The CDR3 consists of 16 residues. The germline V gene encodes CDR1 SGHNT and CDR2 YYREEE (reference sequence). V lost 2 bases to trimming and J lost 0 bases; unmatched junction nucleotides: 4.

This chain connects TRBV5-1 to TRBJ2-1; D possibly corresponds to TRBD1 (5 bases). The germline V and J ends were trimmed by 0 bases and 8 bases, with 9 bases remaining between them. Germline CDR1 SGHRS, CDR2 YFSETQ. The CDR3 contains 13 residues. CDR3 residues: CASSLVAQDEQFF. In nucleotides, the CDR3 is TGCGCCAGCAGCTTGGTTGCACAGGATGAGCAGTTCTTC.

V usage is TRBV2 and J usage is TRBJ2-1; TRBD2 matches at 8 bases. The CDR3 length is 14 residues. Losses at the gene ends were 6 bases for V and 8 bases for J; bases not matched to a gene: 9. Germline V gene sequence: CDR1 SNHLY, CDR2 FYNNEI. CDR3 coding DNA: TGTGCCAGCAGGGTTAGCGGGGTCAAGTATGAGCAGTTCTTC. This gives the protein CASRVSGVKYEQFF.

This chain joins TRBV30 and TRBJ2-2; D is undetermined. This CDR3 is 15 amino acids long. Germline lookup yields CDR1 GTSNPN and CDR2 SVGIG (reference sequence). The V gene lost 4 bases and the J gene lost 1 base, with 13 bases spanning the gap. This CDR3 is CAWKAEILNTGELFF. The CDR3 nucleotides are TGTGCCTGGAAGGCCGAGATCTTGAACACCGGGGAGCTGTTTTTT.

This chain connects TRBV25-1 to TRBJ1-5; D is undetermined. The V and J ends lost 1 base and 1 base respectively, with 14 bases between them. The CDR3 is 17 amino acids. CDR1 and CDR2 from the germline V gene are MGHDK and SYGVNS. The CDR3 is CASSESGIHGSNQPQHF. Written as DNA, the CDR3 is TGTGCCAGCAGTGAATCGGGCATACACGGAAGCAATCAGCCCCAGCATTTT.

The CDR3 DNA is TGTGCCAGCAGTTACGACAGGGCGGGTGGCTACACCTTC. Residues: CASSYDRAGGYTF. The V gene is TRBV6-5, the J gene TRBJ1-2; 7 bases match TRBD1. V trimming: 2 bases; J trimming: 7 bases; junction bases outside the gene matches: 4. The CDR3 has 13 amino acids. The germline CDR1 and CDR2 sequences are MNHEY and SVGAGI.

The chain is built from TRBV2 and TRBJ2-5; 10 bases agree with TRBD1. The germline gives CDR1 SNHLY, CDR2 FYNNEI. With V trimmed by 7 bases and J by 1 base, 9 bases remained unmatched. This CDR3 has 16 amino acids. The DNA for the CDR3 is TGTGCCAGCAATACTAAGACAGGGGGCCTCCAAGAGACCCAGTACTTC. It specifies CASNTKTGGLQETQYF.

This clone was counted many times. The rearrangement joins TRBV28 to TRBJ1-2, with a tentative D call TRBD1 (5 bases). Germline loops: CDR1 MDHEN, CDR2 SYDVKM. V was cut by 5 bases and J by 6 bases, with 16 bases left in between. The CDR3 is made up of 14 amino acids. The CDR3 reads CASSLSGSSNGYTF. DNA for the CDR3: TGTGCCAGCAGTCTATCAGGGTCCTCAAATGGCTACACCTTC.

The chain recombines TRBV5-1 with TRBJ1-1; 12 nucleotides agree with TRBD1. Trimming removed 1 base from V and 7 bases from J; junction bases left unmatched: 5. There are 15 residues in the CDR3. CDR1 and CDR2 (germline): SGHRS, YFSETQ. The CDR3 sequence is CASSLTGQGAREAFF. The CDR3 DNA reads as TGCGCCAGCAGCTTGACGGGACAGGGGGCGCGTGAAGCTTTCTTT.

This clone was detected ten times or more. This chain uses TRBV5-1 with TRBJ2-3; 12 nucleotides agree with TRBD2. J was trimmed by 4 bases and V by 0 bases; bases with no gene match: 3. The CDR3 extends over 16 amino acids. Germline V gene lookup returns CDR1 SGHRS and CDR2 YFSETQ. CDR3 residues: CASSLGLAGDSDTQYF. The CDR3 DNA sequence: TGCGCCAGCAGCTTGGGACTAGCGGGGGATTCAGATACGCAGTATTTT. The variable domain in full, completed from reference TRBV5-1 and TRBJ2-3, reads KAGVTQTPRYLIKTRGQQVTLSCSPISGHRSVSWYQQTPGQGLQFLFEYFSETQRNKGNFPGRFSGRQFSNSRSEMNVSTLELGDSALYLCASSLGLAGDSDTQYFGPGTRLTVL.

The chain recombines TRBV30 with TRBJ2-1; D is unresolved. V was shortened by 4 bases and J by 0 bases, with 7 bases between the two germline ends. In germline, CDR1 is GTSNPN, CDR2 SVGIG (reference sequence). CDR3 length equals 13 residues. In nucleotides, the CDR3 is TGTGCCTGGACCCCTGGCTCCTACAATGAGCAGTTCTTC. The encoded protein is CAWTPGSYNEQFF.

The count of this clone is one. V is TRBV28 and J is TRBJ2-5, with TRBD1 identical over 10 bases. The CDR3 consists of 16 residues. From germline, CDR1 is MDHEN and CDR2 SYDVKM. Losses at the gene ends were 6 bases for V and 4 bases for J; bases not matched to a gene: 11. The CDR3 DNA follows: TGTGCCAGCAGAGGAGCGGGACAGGGGAGCTTAGAGACCCAGTACTTC. Translating gives CASRGAGQGSLETQYF. The variable domain in full, with the rest retrieved from reference TRBV28 and TRBJ2-5, is DVKVTQSSRYLVKRTGEKVFLECVQDMDHENMFWYRQDPGLGLRLIYFSYDVKMKEKGDIPEGYSVSREKKERFSLILESASTNQTSMYLCASRGAGQGSLETQYFGPGTRLLVL.